This T cell receptor (beta chain) was recorded in a study of beta chain features in type 1 diabetes. Study at large: The number of sorted cells examined across all samples was some 99,000,000.

The investigators reverse transcribed all of the isolated RNA, so they sequenced expressed TCRB transcripts. Measured with immunoSEQ multiplex PCR; TCRdb has only the in-frame clones, and not every one. There are 200,000 to 250,000 clones in the sample; roughly 17% occur only once, and 0.08% to 0.095% lies in the top ten. A single heparinised blood sample, averaging roughly 0.11 L, was obtained per donor. Based on CD45RO/CCR7/CD25/CD127/CD95/CD27, CD4+ regulatory, stem cell-like memory, naive and central memory cells were sorted. This clone was seen only a few times. Antigen specificity is unknown. General study points: Patients with Type 1 diabetes showed moderately but significantly shorter TCRB CDR3s in all four CD4+ subsets. Patients' naive, central memory and regulatory TCRB repertoires appeared more alike than those of healthy donors.

CDR1 and CDR2 from the germline V gene are SGHTA and FQGTGA. After removal of 8 bases from V and 5 bases from J, the junction contained 10 bases not matched to a gene. The CDR3 has 14 residues. The chain recombines TRBV7-3 with TRBJ2-3; TRBD1 agrees at 7 bases. The receptor comes from a man under 40 with type 1 diabetes. What was sequenced was naive CD4+ T cells from blood. The CDR3 here is CASLGRQGVDTQYF. In DNA form, the CDR3 reads TGTGCCAGCTTGGGGAGACAGGGCGTAGATACGCAGTATTTT.